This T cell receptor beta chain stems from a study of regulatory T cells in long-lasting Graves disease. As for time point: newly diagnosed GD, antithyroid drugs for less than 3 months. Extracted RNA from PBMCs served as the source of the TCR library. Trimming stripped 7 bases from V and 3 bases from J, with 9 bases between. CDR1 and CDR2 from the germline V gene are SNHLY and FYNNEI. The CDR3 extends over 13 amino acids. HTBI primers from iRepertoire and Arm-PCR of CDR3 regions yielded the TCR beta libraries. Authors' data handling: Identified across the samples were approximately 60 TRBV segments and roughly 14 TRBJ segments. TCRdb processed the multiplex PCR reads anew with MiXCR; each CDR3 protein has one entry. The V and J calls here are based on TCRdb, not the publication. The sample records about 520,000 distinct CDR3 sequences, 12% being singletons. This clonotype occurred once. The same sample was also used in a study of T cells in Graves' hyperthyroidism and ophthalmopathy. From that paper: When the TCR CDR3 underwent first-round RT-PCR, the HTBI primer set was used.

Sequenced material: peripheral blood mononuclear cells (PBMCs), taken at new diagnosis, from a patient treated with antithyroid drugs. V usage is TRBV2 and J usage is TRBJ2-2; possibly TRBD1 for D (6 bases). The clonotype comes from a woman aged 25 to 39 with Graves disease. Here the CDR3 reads CASTQGYTGELFF. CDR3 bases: TGTGCCAGCACACAGGGCTACACCGGGGAGCTGTTTTTT.